The 5 T cell receptor beta chains in this list originate from one sample, sequenced in a study of cytomegalovirus exposure and HLA in healthy donors. PCR used 60 Vbeta primers and 13 Jbeta primers. Sequencing used immunoSEQ multiplex PCR; TCRdb keeps in-frame clones, though not all of them. The specimen's table records fewer than 250,000 clones. Material: PBMCs. The receptors were sampled from a woman aged 25 to 39 in good health and CMV-seropositive.

This chain links TRBV10-2 with TRBJ1-1; D gene unclear. V dropped 0 bases and J dropped 3 bases, with 8 bases sitting between them. Germline V CDR1 and CDR2: WSHSY, SAAADI. The CDR3 runs to 14 residues. The CDR3 DNA sequence: TGCGCCAGCAGTGAGTCAGGGAGGGACACTGAAGCTTTCTTT. Encoded protein: CASSESGRDTEAFF.

This chain connects TRBV7-9 to TRBJ2-1, with D perhaps matching TRBD2 (5 bases). V dropped 3 bases and J dropped 2 bases, with 14 bases sitting between them. There are 16 residues in the CDR3. The germline V gene has CDR1 SEHNR and CDR2 FQNEAQ (reference sequence). This chain's CDR3 is CASSFLGGGTYNEQFF. The CDR3 DNA is TGTGCCAGCAGCTTTCTTGGTGGAGGAACCTACAATGAGCAGTTCTTC. Using reference TRBV7-9 and TRBJ2-1 for the parts outside the CDR3, the full variable domain is DTGVSQNPRHKITKRGQNVTFRCDPISEHNRLYWYRQTLGQGPEFLTYFQNEAQLEKSRLLSDRFSAERPKGSFSTLEIQRTEQGDSAMYLCASSFLGGGTYNEQFFGPGTRLTVL.

V usage is TRBV28 and J usage is TRBJ2-7, with D possibly being TRBD1 (6 bases). Deletions cut 5 bases from V and 7 bases from J, with 12 bases between. The CDR3 consists of 12 residues. CDR1 MDHEN and CDR2 SYDVKM come from the germline V gene. The CDR3 coding sequence is TGTGCCAGCAGTCAACAGGGTCTGGAGCAGTACTTC. It codes for CASSQQGLEQYF.

The chain is built from TRBV7-9 and TRBJ1-5; D is perhaps TRBD1 (6 bases). There are 16 residues in the CDR3. Germline V CDR1 and CDR2: SEHNR, FQNEAQ (reference sequence). V lost 1 base and J 7 bases, leaving 17 bases between the germline ends. For the CDR3, the DNA is TGTGCCAGCAGCTTAGGGGGAGGGGGTATGAGGCAGCCCCAGCATTTT. Amino acids: CASSLGGGGMRQPQHF.

The gene calls are TRBV2 and TRBJ2-5; TRBD2 is a possible D gene (5 bases). The CDR3 covers 12 residues. V was clipped by 4 bases and J by 5 bases, with 8 bases between them. The germline V gene has CDR1 SNHLY and CDR2 FYNNEI. The DNA for the CDR3 is TGTGCCAGCAGTGGAGGGTTGGAGACCCAGTACTTC. Encoded protein: CASSGGLETQYF.